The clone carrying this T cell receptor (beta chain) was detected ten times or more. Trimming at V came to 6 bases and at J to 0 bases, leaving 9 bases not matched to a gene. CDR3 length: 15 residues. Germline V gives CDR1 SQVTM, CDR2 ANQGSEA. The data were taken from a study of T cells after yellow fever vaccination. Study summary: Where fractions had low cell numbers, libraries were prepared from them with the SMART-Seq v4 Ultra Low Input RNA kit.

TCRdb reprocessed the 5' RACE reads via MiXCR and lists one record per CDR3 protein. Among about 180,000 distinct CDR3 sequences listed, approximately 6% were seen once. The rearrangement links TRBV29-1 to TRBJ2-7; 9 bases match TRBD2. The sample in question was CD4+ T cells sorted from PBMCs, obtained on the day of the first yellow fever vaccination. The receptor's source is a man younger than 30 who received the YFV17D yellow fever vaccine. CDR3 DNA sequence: TGCAGCGTCCTTAAACTAGCGGGCACCTCCTACGAGCAGTACTTC. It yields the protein CSVLKLAGTSYEQYF.